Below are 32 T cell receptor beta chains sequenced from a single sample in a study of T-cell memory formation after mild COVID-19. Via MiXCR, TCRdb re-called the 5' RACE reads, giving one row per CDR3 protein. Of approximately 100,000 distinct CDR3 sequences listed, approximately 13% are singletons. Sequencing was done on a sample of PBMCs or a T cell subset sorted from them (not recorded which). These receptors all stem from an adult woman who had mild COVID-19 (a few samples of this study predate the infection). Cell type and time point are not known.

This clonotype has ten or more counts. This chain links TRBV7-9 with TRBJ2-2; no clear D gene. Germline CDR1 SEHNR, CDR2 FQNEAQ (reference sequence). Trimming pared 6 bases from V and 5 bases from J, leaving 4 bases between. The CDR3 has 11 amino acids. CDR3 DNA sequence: TGTGCCAGCAGTTATACCGGGGAGCTGTTTTTT. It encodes CASSYTGELFF.

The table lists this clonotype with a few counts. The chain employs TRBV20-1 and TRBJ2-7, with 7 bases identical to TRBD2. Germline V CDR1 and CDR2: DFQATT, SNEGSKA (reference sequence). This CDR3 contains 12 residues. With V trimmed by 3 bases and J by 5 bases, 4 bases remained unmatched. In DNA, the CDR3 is TGCAGTGCTAGGGGGACTACGAACGAGCAGTACTTC. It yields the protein CSARGTTNEQYF.

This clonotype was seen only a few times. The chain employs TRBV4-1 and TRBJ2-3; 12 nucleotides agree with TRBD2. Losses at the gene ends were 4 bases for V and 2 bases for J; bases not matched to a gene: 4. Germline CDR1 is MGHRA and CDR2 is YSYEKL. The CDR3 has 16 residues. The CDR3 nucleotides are TGCGCCAGCAGCCTACTAGCGGGGGGCGACACAGATACGCAGTATTTT. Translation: CASSLLAGGDTDTQYF.

Here the CDR3 reads CASSPQSGFYEQYF. The CDR3 DNA reads as TGTGCCAGCTCACCACAGTCCGGTTTCTACGAGCAGTACTTC. The V gene is TRBV18, the J gene TRBJ2-7; the D is unclear. The germline gives CDR1 KGHSH, CDR2 LQKENI. The CDR3 covers 14 residues. V shed 1 base and J shed 3 bases, with 10 bases lying between them.

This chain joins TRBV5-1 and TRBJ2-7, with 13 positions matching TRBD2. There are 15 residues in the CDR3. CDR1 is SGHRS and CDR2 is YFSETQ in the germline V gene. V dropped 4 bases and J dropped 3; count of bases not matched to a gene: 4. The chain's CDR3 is CASSPGTSGIYEQYF. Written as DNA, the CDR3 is TGCGCCAGCAGCCCTGGGACTAGCGGGATCTACGAGCAGTACTTC. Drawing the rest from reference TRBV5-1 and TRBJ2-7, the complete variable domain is KAGVTQTPRYLIKTRGQQVTLSCSPISGHRSVSWYQQTPGQGLQFLFEYFSETQRNKGNFPGRFSGRQFSNSRSEMNVSTLELGDSALYLCASSPGTSGIYEQYFGPGTRLTVT.

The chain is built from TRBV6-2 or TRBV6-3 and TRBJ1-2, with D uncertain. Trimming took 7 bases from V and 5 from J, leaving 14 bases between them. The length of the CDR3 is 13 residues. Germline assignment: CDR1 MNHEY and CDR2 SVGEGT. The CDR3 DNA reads TGTGCCAGCAATACGGAGACCGCATATGGCTACACCTTC. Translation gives CASNTETAYGYTF.

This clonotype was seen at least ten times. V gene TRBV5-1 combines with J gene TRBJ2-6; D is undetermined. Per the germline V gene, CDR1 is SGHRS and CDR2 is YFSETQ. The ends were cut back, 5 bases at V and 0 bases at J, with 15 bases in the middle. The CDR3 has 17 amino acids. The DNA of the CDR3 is TGCGCCAGCAGGAATCGCGGCGATAACTCTGGGGCCAACGTCCTGACTTTC. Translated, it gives CASRNRGDNSGANVLTF. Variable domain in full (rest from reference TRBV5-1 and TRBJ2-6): KAGVTQTPRYLIKTRGQQVTLSCSPISGHRSVSWYQQTPGQGLQFLFEYFSETQRNKGNFPGRFSGRQFSNSRSEMNVSTLELGDSALYLCASRNRGDNSGANVLTFGAGSRLTVL.

This chain's CDR3 is CASSSGQGVAEQYF. The CDR3 DNA follows: TGCGCCAGCAGCTCCGGACAGGGGGTCGCCGAGCAGTACTTC. The chain has TRBV5-1 and TRBJ2-7; 10 nucleotides align to TRBD1. In germline, CDR1 is SGHRS, CDR2 YFSETQ. With V trimmed by 3 bases and J by 6 bases, 6 bases remained unmatched. This CDR3 is built from 14 residues.

The CDR3 sequence: CASSLPHAQGAVGYEQYF. Here the CDR3 DNA reads TGTGCCAGCAGCTTACCCCACGCCCAGGGGGCCGTGGGCTACGAGCAGTACTTC. The V gene is TRBV11-3, the J gene TRBJ2-7; TRBD1 matches 8 bases. CDR1 and CDR2 from the germline V gene are SGHNT and YENEEA. Trimming cost V 2 bases and J 3 bases; bases outside gene matches: 15. The CDR3 loop spans 18 amino acids. The variable domain in full, completed from reference TRBV11-3 and TRBJ2-7, reads EAGVVQSPRYKIIEKKQPVAFWCNPISGHNTLYWYLQNLGQGPELLIRYENEEAVDDSQLPKDRFSAERLKGVDSTLKIQPAELGDSAVYLCASSLPHAQGAVGYEQYFGPGTRLTVT.

The CDR3 is CASSSGGVETEAFF. The CDR3 DNA sequence: TGTGCCAGCAGCTCCGGGGGCGTAGAAACTGAAGCTTTCTTT. The chain has TRBV12-3 or TRBV12-4 and TRBJ1-1; D might be TRBD1 (6 bases). The CDR3 has 14 residues. Trimming shortened V by 6 bases and J by 5 bases, and 16 bases separated the two germline ends.

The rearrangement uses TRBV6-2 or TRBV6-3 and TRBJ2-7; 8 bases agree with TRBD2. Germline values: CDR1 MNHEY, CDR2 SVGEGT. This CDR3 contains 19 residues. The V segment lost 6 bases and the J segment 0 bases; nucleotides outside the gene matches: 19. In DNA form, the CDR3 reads TGTGCCAGCAGATCGGACAGCGTTCTAGCGGGTTTACTCTCCTACGAGCAGTACTTC. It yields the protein CASRSDSVLAGLLSYEQYF.

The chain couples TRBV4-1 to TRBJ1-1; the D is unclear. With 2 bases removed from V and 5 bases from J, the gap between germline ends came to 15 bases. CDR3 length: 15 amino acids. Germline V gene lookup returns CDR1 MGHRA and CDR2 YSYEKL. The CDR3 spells CASSQSARVETEAFF. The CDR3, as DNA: TGCGCCAGCAGCCAATCAGCAAGGGTTGAGACTGAAGCTTTCTTT.

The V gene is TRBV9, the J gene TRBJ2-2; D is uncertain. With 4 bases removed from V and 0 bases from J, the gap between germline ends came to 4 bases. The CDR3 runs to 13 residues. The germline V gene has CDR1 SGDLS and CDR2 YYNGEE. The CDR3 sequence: CASSTSNTGELFF. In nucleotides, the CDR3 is TGTGCCAGCAGCACTTCGAACACCGGGGAGCTGTTTTTT. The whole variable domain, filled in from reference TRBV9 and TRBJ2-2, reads DSGVTQTPKHLITATGQRVTLRCSPRSGDLSVYWYQQSLDQGLQFLIQYYNGEERAKGNILERFSAQQFPDLHSELNLSSLELGDSALYFCASSTSNTGELFFGEGSRLTVL.

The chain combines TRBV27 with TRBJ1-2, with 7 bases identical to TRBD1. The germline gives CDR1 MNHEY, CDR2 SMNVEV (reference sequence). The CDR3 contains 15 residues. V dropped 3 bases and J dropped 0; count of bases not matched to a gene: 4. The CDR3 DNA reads TGTGCCAGCAGTTTTACAGGGGCACCTAACTATGGCTACACCTTC. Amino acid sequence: CASSFTGAPNYGYTF.

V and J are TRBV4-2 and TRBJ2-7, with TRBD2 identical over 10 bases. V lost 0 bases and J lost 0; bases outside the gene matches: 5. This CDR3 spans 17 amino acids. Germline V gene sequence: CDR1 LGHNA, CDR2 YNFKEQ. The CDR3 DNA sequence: TGTGCCAGCAGCCAAGATCGAAGCGGGAGGGCCTCCTACGAGCAGTACTTC. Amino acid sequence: CASSQDRSGRASYEQYF.

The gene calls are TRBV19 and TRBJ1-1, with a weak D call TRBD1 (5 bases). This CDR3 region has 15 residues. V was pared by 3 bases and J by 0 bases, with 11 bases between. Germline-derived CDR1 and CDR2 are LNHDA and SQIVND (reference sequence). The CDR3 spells CASSMEEGMNTEAFF. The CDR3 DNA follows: TGTGCCAGTAGTATGGAGGAGGGGATGAACACTGAAGCTTTCTTT.

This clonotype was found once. CDR3: CASSQPTSRELSYEQYF. The DNA for the CDR3 is TGTGCCAGCAGTCAACCTACCTCGAGGGAGCTATCCTACGAGCAGTACTTC. V usage is TRBV28 and J usage is TRBJ2-7; possible D gene TRBD2, 5 bases. Germline V CDR1 and CDR2: MDHEN, SYDVKM. The CDR3 has 17 residues. Trimming cost V 5 bases and J 1 base, with 21 bases left between them.

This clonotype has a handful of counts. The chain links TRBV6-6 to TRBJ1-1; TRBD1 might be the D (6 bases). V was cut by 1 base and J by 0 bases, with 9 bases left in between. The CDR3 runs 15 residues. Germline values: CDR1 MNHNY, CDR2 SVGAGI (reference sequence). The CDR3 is CASSYLGHLNTEAFF. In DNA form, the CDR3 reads TGTGCCAGCAGTTACTTGGGACACCTGAACACTGAAGCTTTCTTT.

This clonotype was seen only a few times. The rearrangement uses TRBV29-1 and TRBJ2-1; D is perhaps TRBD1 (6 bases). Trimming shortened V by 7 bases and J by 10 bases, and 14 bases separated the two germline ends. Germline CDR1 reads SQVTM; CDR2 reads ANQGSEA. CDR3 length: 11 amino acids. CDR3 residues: CSGGPSPEQFF. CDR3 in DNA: TGCAGCGGGGGGCCCTCCCCCGAGCAGTTCTTC.

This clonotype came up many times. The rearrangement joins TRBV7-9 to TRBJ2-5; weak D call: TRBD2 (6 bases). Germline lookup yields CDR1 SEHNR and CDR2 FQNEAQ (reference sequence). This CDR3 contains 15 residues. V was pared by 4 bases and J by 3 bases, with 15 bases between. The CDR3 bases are TGTGCCAGCAGCTCAGAGGGACGGACTAAAGAGACCCAGTACTTC. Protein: CASSSEGRTKETQYF.

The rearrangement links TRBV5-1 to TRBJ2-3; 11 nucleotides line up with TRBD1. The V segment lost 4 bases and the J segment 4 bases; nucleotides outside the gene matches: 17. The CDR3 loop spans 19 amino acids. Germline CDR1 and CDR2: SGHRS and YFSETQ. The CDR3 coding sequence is TGCGCCAGCAGCGGTGCAGGGACAGGGGGTACTGGCAGCGCAGATACGCAGTATTTT. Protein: CASSGAGTGGTGSADTQYF.

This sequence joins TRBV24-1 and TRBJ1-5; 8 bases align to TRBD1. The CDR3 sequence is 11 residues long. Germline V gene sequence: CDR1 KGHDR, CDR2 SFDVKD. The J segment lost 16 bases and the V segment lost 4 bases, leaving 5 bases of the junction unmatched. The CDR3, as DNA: TGTGCCACCAGTGACTCACAGGGGGAACATTTT. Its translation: CATSDSQGEHF.

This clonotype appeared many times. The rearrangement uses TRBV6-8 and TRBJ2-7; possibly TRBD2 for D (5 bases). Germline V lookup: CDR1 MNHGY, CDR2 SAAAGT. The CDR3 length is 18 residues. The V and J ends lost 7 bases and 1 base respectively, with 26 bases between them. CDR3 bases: TGTGCCAGCACGGACGGTAACGGGGAACCAGAACTTTCCTACGAGCAGTACTTC. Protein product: CASTDGNGEPELSYEQYF.

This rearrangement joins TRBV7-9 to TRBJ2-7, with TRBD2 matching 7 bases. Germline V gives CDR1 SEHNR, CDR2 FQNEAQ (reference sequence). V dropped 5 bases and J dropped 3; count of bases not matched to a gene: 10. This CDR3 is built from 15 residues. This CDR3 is CASSPPGLKNYEQYF. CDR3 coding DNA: TGTGCCAGCAGCCCCCCGGGACTAAAGAACTACGAGCAGTACTTC.

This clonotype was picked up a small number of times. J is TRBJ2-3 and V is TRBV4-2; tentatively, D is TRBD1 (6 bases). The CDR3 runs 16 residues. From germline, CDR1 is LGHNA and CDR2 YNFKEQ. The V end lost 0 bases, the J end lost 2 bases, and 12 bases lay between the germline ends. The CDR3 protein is CASSQDLGTNTDTQYF. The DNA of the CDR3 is TGTGCCAGCAGCCAAGACCTGGGGACAAACACAGATACGCAGTATTTT.

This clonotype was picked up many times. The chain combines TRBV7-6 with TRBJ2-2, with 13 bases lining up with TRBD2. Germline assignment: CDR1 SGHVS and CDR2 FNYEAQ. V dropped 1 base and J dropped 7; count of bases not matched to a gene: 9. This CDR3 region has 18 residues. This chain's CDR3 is CASSLVPGLAGQVGELFF. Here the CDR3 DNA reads TGTGCCAGCAGCTTAGTACCGGGACTAGCGGGACAAGTCGGGGAGCTGTTTTTT. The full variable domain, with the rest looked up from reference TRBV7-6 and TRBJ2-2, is GAGVSQSPRYKVTKRGQDVALRCDPISGHVSLYWYRQALGQGPEFLTYFNYEAQQDKSGLPNDRFSAERPEGSISTLTIQRTEQRDSAMYRCASSLVPGLAGQVGELFFGEGSRLTVL.

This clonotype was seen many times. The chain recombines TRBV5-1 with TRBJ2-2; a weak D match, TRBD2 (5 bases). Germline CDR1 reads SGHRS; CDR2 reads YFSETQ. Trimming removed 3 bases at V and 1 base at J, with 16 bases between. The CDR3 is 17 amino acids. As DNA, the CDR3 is TGCGCCAGCAGCTCCCCACGGGGAAGGGAGAACACCGGGGAGCTGTTTTTT. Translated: CASSSPRGRENTGELFF.

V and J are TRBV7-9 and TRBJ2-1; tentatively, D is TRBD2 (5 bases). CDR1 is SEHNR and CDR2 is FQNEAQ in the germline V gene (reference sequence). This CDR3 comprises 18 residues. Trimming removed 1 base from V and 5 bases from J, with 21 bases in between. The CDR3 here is CASSLGGLATRLNNEQFF. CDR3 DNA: TGTGCCAGCAGCTTAGGAGGCCTAGCAACCCGACTAAACAATGAGCAGTTCTTC.

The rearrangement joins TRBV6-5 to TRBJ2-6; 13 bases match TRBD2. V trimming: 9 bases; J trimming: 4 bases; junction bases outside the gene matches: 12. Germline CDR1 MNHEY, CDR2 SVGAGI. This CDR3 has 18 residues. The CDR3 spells CASNPSGTSGTGANVLTF. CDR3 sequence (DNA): TGTGCCAGTAACCCTTCCGGGACTAGCGGGACCGGGGCCAACGTCCTGACTTTC.

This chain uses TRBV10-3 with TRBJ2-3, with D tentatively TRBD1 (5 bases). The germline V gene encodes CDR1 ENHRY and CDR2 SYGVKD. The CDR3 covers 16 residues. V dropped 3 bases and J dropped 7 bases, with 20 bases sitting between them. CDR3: CAISDSSGFKGNTQYF. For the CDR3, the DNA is TGTGCCATCAGTGACTCCTCGGGCTTCAAGGGGAATACGCAGTATTTT.

CDR3 bases: TGCAGTGCTAGCGGGGGGCCGGTTTGGGAGGAGCAGTTCTTC. Its translation is CSASGGPVWEEQFF. V and J are TRBV20-1 and TRBJ2-1; perhaps TRBD2 as D (7 bases). Per the germline V gene, CDR1 is DFQATT and CDR2 is SNEGSKA (reference sequence). The CDR3 length is 14 residues. V was trimmed by 3 bases and J by 10 bases, leaving 19 bases between them.

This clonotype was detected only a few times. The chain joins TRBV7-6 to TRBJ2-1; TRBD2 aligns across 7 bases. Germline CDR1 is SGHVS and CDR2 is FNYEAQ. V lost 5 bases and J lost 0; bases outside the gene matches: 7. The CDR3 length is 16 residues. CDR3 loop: CASSHSSGDSYNEQFF. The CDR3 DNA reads TGTGCCAGCAGCCACTCTAGCGGTGACTCCTACAATGAGCAGTTCTTC.